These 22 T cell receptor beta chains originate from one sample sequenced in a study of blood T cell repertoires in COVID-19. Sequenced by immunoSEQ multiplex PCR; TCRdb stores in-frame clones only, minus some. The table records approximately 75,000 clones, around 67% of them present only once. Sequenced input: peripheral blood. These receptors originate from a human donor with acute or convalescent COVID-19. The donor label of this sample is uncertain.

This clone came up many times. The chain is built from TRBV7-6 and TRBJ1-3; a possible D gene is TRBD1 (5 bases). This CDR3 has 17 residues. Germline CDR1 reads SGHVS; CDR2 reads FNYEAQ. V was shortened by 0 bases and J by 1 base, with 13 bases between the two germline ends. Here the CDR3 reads CASSLAGRATSGNTIYF. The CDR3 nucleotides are TGTGCCAGCAGCTTAGCCGGCAGGGCGACTTCTGGAAACACCATATATTTT.

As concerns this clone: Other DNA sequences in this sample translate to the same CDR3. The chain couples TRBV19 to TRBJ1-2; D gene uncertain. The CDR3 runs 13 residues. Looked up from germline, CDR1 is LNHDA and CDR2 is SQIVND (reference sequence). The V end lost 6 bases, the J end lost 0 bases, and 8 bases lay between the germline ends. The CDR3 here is CASRVGANYGYTF. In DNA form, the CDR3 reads TGTGCCAGTAGGGTCGGGGCTAACTATGGCTACACCTTC.

The CDR3 loop is CASSLYESPPLHF. In DNA, the CDR3 is TGTGCCAGCAGCTTGTATGAGAGCCCACCCCTCCACTTT. The chain uses TRBV5-6 and TRBJ1-6; the D is unclear. V was shortened by 1 base and J by 11 bases, with 10 bases between the two germline ends. Germline V gene lookup returns CDR1 SGHDT and CDR2 YYEEEE. This CDR3 spans 13 amino acids.

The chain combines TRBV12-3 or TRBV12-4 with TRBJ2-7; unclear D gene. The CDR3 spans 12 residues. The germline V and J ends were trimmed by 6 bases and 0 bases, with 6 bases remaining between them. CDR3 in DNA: TGTGCCAGCAGGGGCCGCTCCTACGAGCAGTACTTC. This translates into CASRGRSYEQYF.

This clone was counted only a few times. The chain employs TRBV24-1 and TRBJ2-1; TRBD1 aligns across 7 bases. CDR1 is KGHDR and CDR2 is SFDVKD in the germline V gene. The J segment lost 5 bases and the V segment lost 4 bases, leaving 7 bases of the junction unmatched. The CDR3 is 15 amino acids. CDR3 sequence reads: CATSEGTDHDNEQFF. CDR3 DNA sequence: TGTGCCACCAGTGAGGGGACAGATCATGACAATGAGCAGTTCTTC.

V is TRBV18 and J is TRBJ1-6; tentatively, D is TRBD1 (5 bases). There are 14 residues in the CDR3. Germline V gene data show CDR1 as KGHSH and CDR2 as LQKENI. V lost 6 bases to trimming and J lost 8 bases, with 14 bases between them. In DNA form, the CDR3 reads TGTGCCAGCTCGCCGGTCCCGGGGGATTCACCCCTCCACTTT. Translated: CASSPVPGDSPLHF.

CDR3: CASSLLVGREAFF. CDR3 DNA: TGTGCCAGCAGCTTACTAGTAGGGAGGGAAGCTTTCTTT. The chain couples TRBV7-9 to TRBJ1-1, with D unresolved. Germline-derived CDR1 and CDR2 are SEHNR and FQNEAQ (reference sequence). The CDR3 contains 13 residues. Trimming removed 2 bases from V and 8 bases from J, with 12 bases in between.

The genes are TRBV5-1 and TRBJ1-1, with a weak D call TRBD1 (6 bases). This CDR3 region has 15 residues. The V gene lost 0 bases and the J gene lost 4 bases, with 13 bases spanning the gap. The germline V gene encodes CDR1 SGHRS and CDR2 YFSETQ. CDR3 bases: TGCGCCAGCAGCTTGGTGCAGGGGAGGGCCACTGAAGCTTTCTTT. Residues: CASSLVQGRATEAFF.

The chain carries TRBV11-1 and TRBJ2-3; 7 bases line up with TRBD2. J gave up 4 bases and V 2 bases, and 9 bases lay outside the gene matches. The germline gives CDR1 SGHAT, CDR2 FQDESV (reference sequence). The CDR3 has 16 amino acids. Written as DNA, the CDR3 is TGTGCCAGCAGCTTACGGTCCCGGGCGGGGGCAGATACGCAGTATTTT. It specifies CASSLRSRAGADTQYF. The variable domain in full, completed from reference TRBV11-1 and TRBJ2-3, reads EAEVAQSPRYKITEKSQAVAFWCDPISGHATLYWYRQILGQGPELLVQFQDESVVDDSQLPKDRFSAERLKGVDSTLKIQPAELGDSAMYLCASSLRSRAGADTQYFGPGTRLTVL.

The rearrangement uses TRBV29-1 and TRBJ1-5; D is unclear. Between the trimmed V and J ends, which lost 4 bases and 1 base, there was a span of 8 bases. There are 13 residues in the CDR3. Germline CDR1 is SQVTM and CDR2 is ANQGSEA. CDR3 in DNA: TGCAGCGTTGGAGGGATAAGCAATCAGCCCCAGCATTTT. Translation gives CSVGGISNQPQHF.

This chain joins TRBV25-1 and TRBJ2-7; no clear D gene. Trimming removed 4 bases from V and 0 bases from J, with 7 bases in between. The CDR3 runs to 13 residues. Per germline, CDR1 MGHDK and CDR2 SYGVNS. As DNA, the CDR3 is TGTGCCAGCAGTGTGGTGAGCTCCTACGAGCAGTACTTC. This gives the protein CASSVVSSYEQYF.

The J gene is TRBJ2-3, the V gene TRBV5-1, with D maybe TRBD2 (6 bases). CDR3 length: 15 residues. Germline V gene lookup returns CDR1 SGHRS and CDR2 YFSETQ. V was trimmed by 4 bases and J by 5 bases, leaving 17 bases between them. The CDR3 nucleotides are TGCGCCAGCAGCCCGTGGGTTACCGGGAGAGATACGCAGTATTTT. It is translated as CASSPWVTGRDTQYF.

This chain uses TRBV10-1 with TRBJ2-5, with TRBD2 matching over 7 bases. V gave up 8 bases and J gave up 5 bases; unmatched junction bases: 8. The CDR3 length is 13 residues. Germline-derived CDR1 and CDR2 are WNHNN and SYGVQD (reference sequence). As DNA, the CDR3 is TGCGCCAGCTTGAGGAGCGGGGTCGAGACCCAGTACTTC. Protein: CASLRSGVETQYF.

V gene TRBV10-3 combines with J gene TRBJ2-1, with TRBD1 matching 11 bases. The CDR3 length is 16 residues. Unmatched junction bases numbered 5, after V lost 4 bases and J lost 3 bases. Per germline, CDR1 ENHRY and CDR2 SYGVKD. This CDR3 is CAISVSGTGGYNEQFF. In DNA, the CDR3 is TGTGCCATCAGTGTCTCCGGGACAGGGGGCTACAATGAGCAGTTCTTC.

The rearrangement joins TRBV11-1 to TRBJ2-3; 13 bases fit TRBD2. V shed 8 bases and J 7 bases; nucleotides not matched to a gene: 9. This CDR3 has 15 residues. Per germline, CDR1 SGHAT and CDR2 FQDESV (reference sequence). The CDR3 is CASEGLAGSGYTQYF. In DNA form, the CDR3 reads TGTGCCAGCGAGGGACTAGCGGGAAGTGGGTATACGCAGTATTTT. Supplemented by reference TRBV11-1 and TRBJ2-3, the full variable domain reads EAEVAQSPRYKITEKSQAVAFWCDPISGHATLYWYRQILGQGPELLVQFQDESVVDDSQLPKDRFSAERLKGVDSTLKIQPAELGDSAMYLCASEGLAGSGYTQYFGPGTRLTVL.

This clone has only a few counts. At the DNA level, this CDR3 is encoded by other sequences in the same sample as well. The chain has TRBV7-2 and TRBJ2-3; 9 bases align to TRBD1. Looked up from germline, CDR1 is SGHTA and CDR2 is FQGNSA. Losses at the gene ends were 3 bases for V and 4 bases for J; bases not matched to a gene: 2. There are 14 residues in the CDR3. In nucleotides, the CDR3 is TGTGCCAGCAGCTTCGGACAGGGGCCAGATACGCAGTATTTT. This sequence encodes CASSFGQGPDTQYF.

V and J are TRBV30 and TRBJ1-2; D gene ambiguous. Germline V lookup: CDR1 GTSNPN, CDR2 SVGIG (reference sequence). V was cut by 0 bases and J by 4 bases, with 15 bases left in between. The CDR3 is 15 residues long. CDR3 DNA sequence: TGTGCCTGGAGTGTACGCAGTTCTTTTTCCTATGGCTACACCTTC. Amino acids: CAWSVRSSFSYGYTF.

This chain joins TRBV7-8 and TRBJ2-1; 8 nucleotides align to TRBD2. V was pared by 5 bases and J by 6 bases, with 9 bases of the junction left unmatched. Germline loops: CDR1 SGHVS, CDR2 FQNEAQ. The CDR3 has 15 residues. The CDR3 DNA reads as TGTGCCAGCAGCGGCCGCGGGGGGTTAAGCAATGAGCAGTTCTTC. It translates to CASSGRGGLSNEQFF.

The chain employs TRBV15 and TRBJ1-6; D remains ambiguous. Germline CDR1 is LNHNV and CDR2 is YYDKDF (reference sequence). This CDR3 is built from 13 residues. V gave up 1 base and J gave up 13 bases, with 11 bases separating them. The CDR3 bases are TGTGCCACCAGCAGAGTGAGGAGATCTCCCCTCCACTTT. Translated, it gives CATSRVRRSPLHF. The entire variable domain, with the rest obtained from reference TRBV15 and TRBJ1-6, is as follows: DAMVIQNPRYQVTQFGKPVTLSCSQTLNHNVMYWYQQKSSQAPKLLFHYYDKDFNNEADTPDNFQSRRPNTSFCFLDIRSPGLGDTAMYLCATSRVRRSPLHFGNGTRLTVT.

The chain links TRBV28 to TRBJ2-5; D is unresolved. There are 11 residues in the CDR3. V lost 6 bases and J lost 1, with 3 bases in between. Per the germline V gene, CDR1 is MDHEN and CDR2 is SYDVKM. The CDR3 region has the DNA TGTGCCAGCAGGGCCCAAGAGACCCAGTACTTC. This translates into CASRAQETQYF.

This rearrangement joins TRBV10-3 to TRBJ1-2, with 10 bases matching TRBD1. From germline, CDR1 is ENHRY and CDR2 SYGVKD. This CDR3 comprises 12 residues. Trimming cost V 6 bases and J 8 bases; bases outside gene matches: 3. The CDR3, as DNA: TGTGCCATCAGCGGGACAGGGGAAGGCTACACCTTC. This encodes CAISGTGEGYTF.

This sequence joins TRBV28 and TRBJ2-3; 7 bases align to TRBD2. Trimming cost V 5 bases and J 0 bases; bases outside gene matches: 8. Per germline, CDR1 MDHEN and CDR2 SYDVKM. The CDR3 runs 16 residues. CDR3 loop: CASSPNRLASTDTQYF. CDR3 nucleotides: TGTGCCAGCAGTCCAAACAGACTAGCCAGCACAGATACGCAGTATTTT.